These 19 T cell receptor beta chains originate from one sample sequenced in a study of cytomegalovirus exposure and HLA in healthy donors. PCR used 60 Vbeta primers and 13 Jbeta primers. Method: immunoSEQ multiplex PCR; TCRdb's copy keeps in-frame clones and lacks some. The table lists 100,000 to 150,000 clones, less than 85% of them singletons. Material for sequencing was PBMCs. These receptors came from a female donor in good health and CMV-seronegative.

This clone appeared a single time. The rearrangement joins TRBV2 to TRBJ2-2, with D tentatively TRBD2 (5 bases). This CDR3 spans 14 amino acids. Germline-derived CDR1 and CDR2 are SNHLY and FYNNEI. V was shortened by 2 bases and J by 4 bases, with 8 bases between the two germline ends. CDR3 region: CASSELGGTGELFF. CDR3 in DNA: TGTGCCAGCAGTGAACTTGGAGGCACCGGGGAGCTGTTTTTT.

For this clone: Other DNA sequences from this sample encode an identical CDR3 as well. The CDR3 is CASSLGLEKNIQYF. The DNA of the CDR3 is TGCGCCAGCAGCTTGGGACTAGAGAAAAACATTCAGTACTTC. The rearrangement links TRBV5-1 to TRBJ2-4; possible D gene TRBD2, 6 bases. There are 14 residues in the CDR3. Trimming took 0 bases from V and 4 from J, leaving 8 bases between them. Per germline, CDR1 SGHRS and CDR2 YFSETQ.

The CDR3 is CASRTTNYGYTF. The CDR3 DNA reads as TGTGCCAGCAGGACTACTAACTATGGCTACACCTTC. The genes are TRBV2 and TRBJ1-2; D remains unclear. V was pared by 6 bases and J by 0 bases, with 5 bases between. Germline V gives CDR1 SNHLY, CDR2 FYNNEI. This CDR3 has 12 residues.

The V and J genes are TRBV6-6 and TRBJ2-5, with 12 bases matching TRBD2. With V trimmed by 6 bases and J by 3 bases, 8 bases remained unmatched. There are 16 residues in the CDR3. Germline values: CDR1 MNHNY, CDR2 SVGAGI (reference sequence). The CDR3 nucleotides are TGTGCCAGCAGCTCACGCGGACTAGCGGGAAAAGAGACCCAGTACTTC. Protein sequence: CASSSRGLAGKETQYF.

The gene calls are TRBV7-8 and TRBJ2-7, with a possible D match to TRBD2 (6 bases). The CDR3 runs to 14 residues. In germline, CDR1 is SGHVS, CDR2 FQNEAQ. V dropped 1 base and J dropped 2 bases, with 9 bases sitting between them. Written as DNA, the CDR3 is TGTGCCAGCAGCTTAGGCGGGATGGCCTACGAGCAGTACTTC. As protein: CASSLGGMAYEQYF. Filled out from reference TRBV7-8 and TRBJ2-7, the complete variable domain reads GAGVSQSPRYKVAKRGQDVALRCDPISGHVSLFWYQQALGQGPEFLTYFQNEAQLDKSGLPSDRFFAERPEGSVSTLKIQRTQQEDSAVYLCASSLGGMAYEQYFGPGTRLTVT.

The chain has TRBV28 and TRBJ2-1; D is perhaps TRBD2 (7 bases). The CDR3 is 16 residues long. Germline CDR1 reads MDHEN; CDR2 reads SYDVKM. Deletions cut 1 base from V and 6 bases from J, with 16 bases between. The CDR3 spells CASSLFPTGGFNEQFF. CDR3 nucleotides: TGTGCCAGCAGTTTATTTCCAACGGGGGGCTTCAATGAGCAGTTCTTC.

The rearrangement links TRBV5-1 to TRBJ2-2; 12 positions agree with TRBD1. The CDR3 totals 15 residues. The germline CDR1 and CDR2 sequences are SGHRS and YFSETQ. V shed 4 bases and J 6 bases; nucleotides not matched to a gene: 4. The DNA of the CDR3 is TGCGCCAGCAGCGGGGGGACAGGGGGCCCCGGGGAGCTGTTTTTT. Protein product: CASSGGTGGPGELFF. Looking up the rest from reference TRBV5-1 and TRBJ2-2 gives the full variable domain: KAGVTQTPRYLIKTRGQQVTLSCSPISGHRSVSWYQQTPGQGLQFLFEYFSETQRNKGNFPGRFSGRQFSNSRSEMNVSTLELGDSALYLCASSGGTGGPGELFFGEGSRLTVL.

The V and J genes are TRBV29-1 and TRBJ2-7; 10 bases fit TRBD1. Trimming cost V 5 bases and J 5 bases; bases outside gene matches: 12. Germline V CDR1 and CDR2: SQVTM, ANQGSEA. The CDR3 runs 15 residues. CDR3: CSVFQTRTGGNEQYF. CDR3 in DNA: TGCAGCGTTTTCCAAACTAGGACAGGGGGGAACGAGCAGTACTTC.

The V call is TRBV27, the J call TRBJ1-4; D might be TRBD1 (5 bases). The CDR3 loop spans 16 amino acids. V dropped 8 bases and J dropped 2 bases, with 18 bases sitting between them. Germline-derived CDR1 and CDR2 are MNHEY and SMNVEV (reference sequence). The DNA for the CDR3 is TGTGCCAGCCCTCCTCCCGGGGGAGCGACTAATGAAAAACTGTTTTTT. This gives the protein CASPPPGGATNEKLFF.

In this sample, this clone turned up a few times. The genes are TRBV2 and TRBJ1-5, with 8 bases aligning to TRBD1. The V segment lost 5 bases and the J segment 7 bases; nucleotides outside the gene matches: 7. Germline V gene lookup returns CDR1 SNHLY and CDR2 FYNNEI. CDR3 length: 14 amino acids. CDR3: CASSPDRGRQPQHF. DNA for the CDR3: TGTGCCAGCAGTCCCGACAGGGGCAGGCAGCCCCAGCATTTT.

The chain has TRBV5-5 and TRBJ1-1; 7 nucleotides agree with TRBD1. The CDR3 length is 13 residues. The trim removed 5 bases at V and 5 bases at J, leaving 6 bases unmatched. Germline V gene lookup returns CDR1 SGHKS and CDR2 YYEKEE (reference sequence). CDR3 in amino acids: CASSFTGDTEAFF. The CDR3 nucleotides read TGTGCCAGCAGTTTTACAGGGGATACTGAAGCTTTCTTT.

This clone was picked up one time. This rearrangement joins TRBV20-1 to TRBJ1-4; perhaps TRBD1 as D (5 bases). CDR3 length: 11 residues. V was trimmed by 2 bases and J by 7 bases, leaving 5 bases between them. CDR1 and CDR2 from the germline V gene are DFQATT and SNEGSKA (reference sequence). The CDR3 sequence is CSARQGEKLFF. The CDR3 DNA follows: TGCAGTGCTAGACAGGGTGAAAAACTGTTTTTT.

There are a few counts of this clone. The chain employs TRBV5-1 and TRBJ2-1; the match to TRBD1 covers 7 bases. The V and J ends lost 4 bases and 2 bases, in that order; junction bases with no gene match: 15. This CDR3 is 18 amino acids long. CDR1 SGHRS and CDR2 YFSETQ come from the germline V gene. CDR3 loop: CASSRNRRGGLTYNEQFF. The CDR3 DNA reads TGCGCCAGCAGCCGCAATCGACGAGGGGGCCTCACCTACAATGAGCAGTTCTTC.

V is TRBV9 and J is TRBJ2-3; 7 positions match TRBD2. The CDR3 has 13 residues. V lost 7 bases, J lost 1 base, and 3 bases stayed unmatched. Germline loops: CDR1 SGDLS, CDR2 YYNGEE. The CDR3 DNA reads TGTGCCAGCTCCGCGGGGGGCACAGATACGCAGTATTTT. As protein: CASSAGGTDTQYF.

The chain links TRBV13 to TRBJ2-3; the D gene is possibly TRBD2 (5 bases). This CDR3 contains 16 residues. CDR1 is PRHDT, CDR2 FYEKMQ, per germline (reference sequence). V was pared by 0 bases and J by 6 bases, with 16 bases between. The CDR3 protein is CASSLGLELEGDTQYF. The CDR3 DNA reads as TGTGCCAGCAGCTTAGGCCTAGAACTAGAGGGCGATACGCAGTATTTT.

J is TRBJ2-5 and V is TRBV7-9; 8 bases fit TRBD2. The last part of the DNA fits TRBJ2-7 better; the J call may be wrong. Germline CDR1 SEHNR, CDR2 FQNEAQ (reference sequence). CDR3 length: 14 amino acids. CDR3 sequence: CASSSRGGLYEQYF. For the CDR3, the DNA is TGTGCCAGCAGCTCTCGGGGGGGCCTCTACGAGCAGTACTTC.

J is TRBJ1-6 and V is TRBV5-6; weak D call: TRBD1 (6 bases). Germline CDR1 is SGHDT and CDR2 is YYEEEE. CDR3 size: 15 residues. With 4 bases removed from V and 8 bases from J, the gap between germline ends came to 16 bases. In DNA, the CDR3 is TGTGCCAGCAGCCCCGGCGTTAGGGGGTATTCACCCCTCCACTTT. Amino acids: CASSPGVRGYSPLHF. Based on the CDR3 plus reference TRBV5-6 and TRBJ1-6, the full variable domain is DAGVTQSPTHLIKTRGQQVTLRCSPKSGHDTVSWYQQALGQGPQFIFQYYEEEERQRGNFPDRFSGHQFPNYSSELNVNALLLGDSALYLCASSPGVRGYSPLHFGNGTRLTVT.

The chain carries TRBV5-6 and TRBJ2-5, with 7 positions matching TRBD1. The CDR3 has 14 residues. CDR1 is SGHDT, CDR2 YYEEEE, per germline. V lost 0 bases and J lost 7; bases outside the gene matches: 6. The CDR3: CASSLDKGAGTQYF. In DNA, the CDR3 is TGTGCCAGCAGCTTGGATAAGGGGGCGGGGACCCAGTACTTC.

The chain links TRBV7-3 to TRBJ1-1; tentative D call: TRBD1 (6 bases). Germline CDR1 is SGHTA and CDR2 is FQGTGA. V lost 4 bases to trimming and J lost 6 bases, with 15 bases between them. The CDR3 covers 14 residues. The CDR3 reads CASSSDSIRAEAFF. DNA for the CDR3: TGTGCCAGCAGCTCGGACAGTATAAGAGCTGAAGCTTTCTTT.